This T cell receptor (beta chain) is drawn from a study of shared clonotypes between healthy human individuals. As concerns this clone: Its specificity is not known.

TCRdb's copy holds only in-frame clones and misses some; the assay was immunoSEQ multiplex PCR. The table records fewer than 350,000 clones, around 87% of them present only once. General study results and limits: Researchers found naive subsets generally carried larger estimated richness than memory subsets.

Unmatched junction bases numbered 2, after V lost 4 bases and J lost 0 bases. The CDR3 has 15 amino acids. Germline CDR1 MNHEY, CDR2 SVGAGI. This rearrangement joins TRBV6-5 to TRBJ2-1, with 8 bases that match TRBD2. The sequence was collected from a man between 18 and 35 years old in good health. Source material: memory CD8+ T cells sorted from blood. Subset noted: CD45RO+ cells pooled with CCR7-negative TemRA cells. The CDR3 region is CASSFAGGSYNEQFF. The CDR3 DNA reads TGTGCCAGCAGTTTCGCGGGGGGCTCCTACAATGAGCAGTTCTTC.